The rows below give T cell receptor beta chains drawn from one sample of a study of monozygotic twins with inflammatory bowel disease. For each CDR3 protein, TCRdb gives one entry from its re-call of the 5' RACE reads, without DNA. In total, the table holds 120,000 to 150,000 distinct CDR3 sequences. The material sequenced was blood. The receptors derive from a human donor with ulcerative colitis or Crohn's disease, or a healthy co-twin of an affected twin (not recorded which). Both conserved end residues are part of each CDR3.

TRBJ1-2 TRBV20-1 CSASKQGIRGFYTF
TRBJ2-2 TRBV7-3 CASSPSGINTGELFF
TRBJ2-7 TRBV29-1 CSVDTGQGPDYGQYF
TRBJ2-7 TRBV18 CASSPRPGTTDEQYF
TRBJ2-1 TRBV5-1 CASSLADRTLNNEQFF
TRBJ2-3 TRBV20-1 CSSIWVASTDTQYF
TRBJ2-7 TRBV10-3 CATQGGTYEQYF
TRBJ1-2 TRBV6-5 CASSYYGTASRSYGYTF
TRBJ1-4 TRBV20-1 CSARDLGLDEKLFF
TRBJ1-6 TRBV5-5 CASSLVGNSPLHF